Below, one T cell receptor (beta chain) is given with its context. This record belongs to a study of blood T cell repertoires in COVID-19. Study processing details: Reference gene primer amplification gave nucleated cell count estimates. Clones were read by immunoSEQ multiplex PCR, and TCRdb kept only the in-frame ones, dropping some. The V and J calls and clone size are taken from that table; D and trimming were inferred from the DNA. The sample lists roughly 120,000 clones, roughly 88% occurring once. The CDR3 is made up of 13 amino acids. Germline CDR1 reads SGHTA; CDR2 reads FQGNSA. V was cut by 8 bases and J by 1 base, with 11 bases left in between.

V and J are TRBV7-2 and TRBJ1-1, with no clear D. This TCR was sampled from a woman aged 45-60 years with active or convalescent COVID-19. Sequencing was done on a sample of peripheral blood. The CDR3 DNA is TGTGCCAGCGAACTCCTGAAGAACACTGAAGCTTTCTTT. It codes for CASELLKNTEAFF.